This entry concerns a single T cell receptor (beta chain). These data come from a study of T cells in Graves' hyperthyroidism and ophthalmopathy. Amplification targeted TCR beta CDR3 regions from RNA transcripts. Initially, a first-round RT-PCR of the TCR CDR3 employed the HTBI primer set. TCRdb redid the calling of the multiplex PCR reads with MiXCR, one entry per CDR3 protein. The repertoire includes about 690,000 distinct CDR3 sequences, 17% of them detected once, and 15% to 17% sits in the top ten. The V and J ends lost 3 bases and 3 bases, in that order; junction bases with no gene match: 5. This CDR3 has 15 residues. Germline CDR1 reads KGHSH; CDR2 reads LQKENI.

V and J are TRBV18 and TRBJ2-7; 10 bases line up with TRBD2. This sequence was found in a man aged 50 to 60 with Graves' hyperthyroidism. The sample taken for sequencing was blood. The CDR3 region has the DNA TGTGCCAGCTCACCCTCTAGCGGGAGCCTCTACGAGCAGTACTTC. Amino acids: CASSPSSGSLYEQYF.